This record covers a single T cell receptor (beta chain). In its sample, this clonotype was seen once. Its antigen is unknown. Base qualities are not provided; no much larger clone lies one nucleotide away. One read provides weak support. This entry belongs to a study of T-cell reconstitution after alpha-beta-depleted transplantation in children listed by TCRdb under 2016. Study-wide context: T-cell immune reconstitution after TCRalphabeta/CD19-depleted allogeneic hematopoietic cell transplantation in children was quantitatively tracked in the study by means of TCR repertoire profiling.

The germline V gene supplies CDR1 SGDLS and CDR2 YYNGEE. The CDR3 sequence holds 14 residues, the cysteine and phenylalanine included. The entry retains the CDR3 DNA only, 42 bases that are in frame from base 1. After removal of 4 bases from V and 7 bases from J, the junction retains 4 bases not matched to a gene. Libraries were made using PCR. The sequencer listed for this sample is Illumina HiSeq 2500. TCR library preparation used molecular barcoding, with unique molecular identifiers applied to normalize quantification of the TCRbeta repertoire. The public reads were reanalyzed by TCRdb: fastp trimming at Q25, MiXCR alignment, in-frame beta chains only. Each CDR3 protein gets just one entry, which takes the most common genes and DNA from the rows behind it. Counted in this sample were a few hundred thousand distinct CDR3 sequences; 10% of them appeared once. Of the sample, 2% to 2.5% falls within the top ten clones.

The receptor was isolated from a human donor who donated a stem cell graft to a child with acute lymphoblastic leukemia. The sample consisted of PBMCs from the stem cell graft donor, taken from the stem cell graft. The sequence joins TRBV9 to TRBJ2-1, with 11 bases in between that match TRBD2. The bases read TGTGCCAGCAGCCCGATAGCGGGAGGGAATGAGCAGTTCTTC. Its product reads: CASSPIAGGNEQFF.